The rows below give T cell receptor beta chains drawn from one sample of a study of patients and donors after allogeneic stem cell transplantation. TCRdb fed the RT-PCR reads into MiXCR, producing one record per CDR3 protein. The sample lists approximately 200,000 distinct CDR3 sequences; around 41% were seen once. Sequenced: blood, either unsorted or a sorted T cell fraction (not recorded which). Source of these receptors: a human donor who was either an allogeneic HSCT recipient or a stem cell or donor lymphocyte infusion donor (not recorded which). It is not recorded whose cells these are; they may come from a transplant donor. CDR3s leave out the opening cysteine and the closing phenylalanine or tryptophan.

J	V	CDR3
TRBJ1-5	TRBV12-3/TRBV12-4	ASTRDYLKPQH
TRBJ2-1	TRBV12-5	ASGLVLGQENNEQF
TRBJ1-6	TRBV5-1	ASSPGRAGGLPMNSPLH
TRBJ2-5	TRBV11-2	ASSSRLAGSEETQY
TRBJ1-5	TRBV12-3/TRBV12-4	ASSSQDSNQPQH
TRBJ1-2	TRBV20-1	SASRGLNYGYT
TRBJ2-7	TRBV2	ASSVRDRNYEQY
TRBJ1-6	TRBV19	ASSIKDFNSPLH
TRBJ1-5	TRBV5-1	ASSTTGGRQPQH
TRBJ1-1	TRBV29-1	SVEPSQRTEAF
TRBJ1-2	TRBV10-3	AISDSPLGATYGYT
TRBJ1-1	TRBV3-1	ASSPTVYTEAF
TRBJ2-3	TRBV5-1	ASLVAGGVSTDTQY
TRBJ1-2	TRBV12-3/TRBV12-4	ASSRFGGNYGYT
TRBJ1-2	TRBV18	ASSREGYT